The 21 T cell receptor beta chains in this list originate from one sample, sequenced in a study of cytomegalovirus exposure and HLA in healthy donors. The PCR contained 60 Vbeta and 13 Jbeta primers. Sequencing used immunoSEQ multiplex PCR; TCRdb keeps in-frame clones, though not all of them. Of about 210,000 clones listed, about 84% are singletons. What was sequenced was PBMCs. The receptors derive from a woman in her twenties or thirties in good health and CMV-seropositive.

A single count supports this clone. The genes are TRBV14 and TRBJ2-7, with a tentative D call TRBD1 (5 bases). Germline loops: CDR1 SGHDN, CDR2 FVKESK. Trimming stripped 3 bases from V and 3 bases from J, with 21 bases between. The CDR3 extends over 17 amino acids. CDR3: CASSHPPKRGQCYEQYF. The CDR3 region has the DNA TGTGCCAGCAGCCACCCCCCGAAAAGGGGTCAGTGCTACGAGCAGTACTTC.

This rearrangement joins TRBV11-2 to TRBJ1-4; unclear D gene. This CDR3 has 13 residues. V dropped 6 bases and J dropped 5 bases, with 10 bases sitting between them. Per the germline V gene, CDR1 is SGHAT and CDR2 is FQNNGV. CDR3 sequence: CASSWSYNEKLFF. CDR3 in DNA: TGTGCCAGCAGTTGGAGCTACAATGAAAAACTGTTTTTT.

This clone was seen a handful of times. Other DNA sequences in this specimen translate into the identical CDR3. The chain is built from TRBV7-6 and TRBJ2-1, with 14 bases aligning to TRBD2. There are 20 residues in the CDR3. Trimming took 2 bases from V and 2 from J; bases not matched to a gene: 11. CDR1 SGHVS and CDR2 FNYEAQ come from the germline V gene. In nucleotides, the CDR3 is TGTGCCAGCAGCTTACTAACCGGGACTAGCGGGAGTGGAACCTACAATGAGCAGTTCTTC. Amino acid sequence: CASSLLTGTSGSGTYNEQFF.

The chain joins TRBV30 to TRBJ2-5; 7 bases fit TRBD2. The germline V gene encodes CDR1 GTSNPN and CDR2 SVGIG (reference sequence). J was trimmed by 5 bases and V by 2 bases; bases with no gene match: 11. This CDR3 has 15 amino acids. For the CDR3, the DNA is TGTGCCTGGAGTTCGGCTAGCGGATATGGGGAGACCCAGTACTTC. It specifies CAWSSASGYGETQYF.

This chain links TRBV28 with TRBJ1-2; D possibly corresponds to TRBD1 (6 bases). Germline CDR1 reads MDHEN; CDR2 reads SYDVKM. CDR3 length equals 13 residues. Trimming stripped 10 bases from V and 3 bases from J, with 15 bases between. The CDR3 DNA is TGTGCCATCTCTTGGGGGCTGGACTATGGCTACACCTTC. This translates into CAISWGLDYGYTF.

The CDR3 DNA is TGTGCCAGCAGCTTAGGACAGGGGGAAGCACCCCTCCACTTT. This sequence encodes CASSLGQGEAPLHF. The J gene is TRBJ1-6, the V gene TRBV7-8, with 9 bases matching TRBD1. CDR1 and CDR2 (germline): SGHVS, FQNEAQ. V shed 1 base and J 11 bases; nucleotides not matched to a gene: 3. The CDR3 length is 14 residues.

CDR3 protein: CASSPGSWSEQYF. The CDR3 nucleotides read TGTGCCAGCAGTCCGGGGTCCTGGAGCGAGCAGTACTTC. J is TRBJ2-7 and V is TRBV28; TRBD2 is a possible D gene (5 bases). The CDR3 consists of 13 residues. V dropped 5 bases and J dropped 6 bases, with 14 bases sitting between them. Germline CDR1 and CDR2: MDHEN and SYDVKM.

The V call is TRBV5-4, the J call TRBJ2-1, with 8 bases identical to TRBD2. V was pared by 0 bases and J by 4 bases, with 9 bases of the junction left unmatched. Germline CDR1 reads SGHNT; CDR2 reads YYREEE (reference sequence). The CDR3 consists of 17 residues. Here the CDR3 reads CASSLGAIAGMYNEQFF. The CDR3 DNA reads TGTGCCAGCAGCTTGGGGGCTATAGCGGGGATGTACAATGAGCAGTTCTTC.

This clone was detected once. This CDR3 reads CASSEVVGGTEAFF. As DNA, the CDR3 is TGTGCCAGCAGTGAGGTAGTGGGGGGGACTGAAGCTTTCTTT. The chain employs TRBV2 and TRBJ1-1, with D tentatively TRBD1 (5 bases). V lost 3 bases and J 5 bases, leaving 13 bases between the germline ends. CDR3 length: 14 amino acids. The germline CDR1 and CDR2 sequences are SNHLY and FYNNEI.

The chain carries TRBV4-2 and TRBJ2-7; TRBD1 agrees at 8 bases. V lost 1 base and J lost 2; bases outside the gene matches: 4. Germline V gene lookup returns CDR1 LGHNA and CDR2 YNFKEQ. The CDR3 spans 15 residues. CDR3 region: CASSQAPGQAYEQYF. The CDR3 DNA sequence: TGTGCCAGCAGCCAAGCTCCGGGACAGGCCTACGAGCAGTACTTC.

The chain couples TRBV4-1 to TRBJ1-3; 7 nucleotides line up with TRBD1. The germline V gene encodes CDR1 MGHRA and CDR2 YSYEKL. The CDR3 runs to 14 residues. Trimming removed 5 bases from V and 2 bases from J; junction bases left unmatched: 3. DNA for the CDR3: TGCGCCAGCAGCTCCCAGGGGGCTGGAAACACCATATATTTT. This encodes CASSSQGAGNTIYF.

Here the CDR3 reads CASSFDRVGEKLFF. CDR3 in DNA: TGTGCCAGCAGCTTCGACAGGGTTGGCGAAAAACTGTTTTTT. The chain links TRBV11-2 to TRBJ1-4, with 7 nucleotides matching TRBD1. V was clipped by 3 bases and J by 8 bases; unmatched bases: 6. Per germline, CDR1 SGHAT and CDR2 FQNNGV. CDR3 length: 14 residues.

The chain recombines TRBV2 with TRBJ1-6; 9 bases line up with TRBD1. This CDR3 is 14 amino acids long. The ends lost 6 bases at V and 9 bases at J; junction bases unmatched: 6. Germline lookup yields CDR1 SNHLY and CDR2 FYNNEI. The CDR3: CASRAQGASSPLHF. CDR3 DNA sequence: TGTGCCAGCAGGGCACAGGGGGCGTCTTCACCCCTCCACTTT.

CDR3: CASLRTGGTGELFF. CDR3 coding DNA: TGTGCCAGCCTCCGGACAGGGGGAACCGGGGAGCTGTTTTTT. The rearrangement joins TRBV28 to TRBJ2-2, with 10 positions matching TRBD1. Germline-derived CDR1 and CDR2 are MDHEN and SYDVKM. There are 14 residues in the CDR3. V shed 8 bases, J shed 5 bases, and the junction held 5 bases outside the gene matches.

As concerns this clone: The conserved closing phenylalanine or tryptophan is absent in this CDR3, likely reflecting a read error. This rearrangement joins TRBV5-1 to TRBJ2-7, with D perhaps TRBD1 (5 bases). The CDR3 has 14 residues. Germline V gives CDR1 SGHRS, CDR2 YFSETQ. V was clipped by 1 base and J by 5 bases, with 13 bases between them. CDR3 in amino acids: CASSLSQGLNEQYL. As DNA, the CDR3 is TGCGCCAGCAGCTTGAGTCAGGGCCTCAACGAGCAGTACCTC.

The J gene is TRBJ2-3, the V gene TRBV5-1; possibly TRBD1 for D (6 bases). The CDR3 sequence is 15 residues long. V was pared by 0 bases and J by 7 bases, with 15 bases between. Germline V gene data show CDR1 as SGHRS and CDR2 as YFSETQ. DNA for the CDR3: TGCGCCAGCAGCTTGGAGGGGGAATGGTCAAATACGCAGTATTTT. Amino acids: CASSLEGEWSNTQYF.

This clone has just one count. CDR3 loop: CASSQGGAAQYTF. For the CDR3, the DNA is TGTGCCAGCAGCCAAGGGGGAGCAGCTCAATACACCTTC. The genes are TRBV7-2 and TRBJ1-2, with D tentatively TRBD1 (6 bases). In germline, CDR1 is SGHTA, CDR2 FQGNSA. This CDR3 is built from 13 residues. V was shortened by 5 bases and J by 11 bases, with 18 bases between the two germline ends.

The chain is built from TRBV19 and TRBJ1-1, with TRBD1 matching 8 bases. Germline assignment: CDR1 LNHDA and CDR2 SQIVND (reference sequence). V was clipped by 3 bases and J by 2 bases; unmatched bases: 5. The CDR3 length is 15 residues. CDR3 in amino acids: CASSILQGANTEAFF. CDR3 nucleotide sequence: TGTGCCAGTAGTATTCTCCAGGGGGCAAACACTGAAGCTTTCTTT. The full variable domain, completed using reference TRBV19 and TRBJ1-1, is DGGITQSPKYLFRKEGQNVTLSCEQNLNHDAMYWYRQDPGQGLRLIYYSQIVNDFQKGDIAEGYSVSREKKESFPLTVTSAQKNPTAFYLCASSILQGANTEAFFGQGTRLTVV.

This chain uses TRBV19 with TRBJ1-1, with D tentatively TRBD1 (5 bases). Germline-derived CDR1 and CDR2 are LNHDA and SQIVND (reference sequence). This CDR3 has 17 amino acids. Trimming pared 4 bases from V and 3 bases from J, leaving 21 bases between. Written as DNA, the CDR3 is TGTGCCAGTAGTACCCGCGGGACTCCCGAAAGAGACACTGAAGCTTTCTTT. Its protein is CASSTRGTPERDTEAFF. Variable domain in full (rest from reference TRBV19 and TRBJ1-1): DGGITQSPKYLFRKEGQNVTLSCEQNLNHDAMYWYRQDPGQGLRLIYYSQIVNDFQKGDIAEGYSVSREKKESFPLTVTSAQKNPTAFYLCASSTRGTPERDTEAFFGQGTRLTVV.

Here the CDR3 reads CASSLVPPDRGYQETQYF. The CDR3, as DNA: TGTGCCAGCAGCTTAGTCCCCCCGGACAGGGGATACCAAGAGACCCAGTACTTC. The chain combines TRBV7-8 with TRBJ2-5, with TRBD1 matching 9 bases. From germline, CDR1 is SGHVS and CDR2 FQNEAQ. V was pared by 1 base and J by 0 bases, with 9 bases of the junction left unmatched. CDR3 length equals 18 residues.

This clone has only one observation. This chain uses TRBV28 with TRBJ2-5, with TRBD1 identical over 7 bases. The CDR3 runs 16 residues. J was trimmed by 2 bases and V by 5 bases; bases with no gene match: 11. Germline CDR1 reads MDHEN; CDR2 reads SYDVKM. CDR3 nucleotide sequence: TGTGCCAGCAGTACGCCCTCCGGGACAGTGCAAGAGACCCAGTACTTC. This encodes CASSTPSGTVQETQYF.